These 8 T cell receptor beta chains share one sample of origin, sequenced in a study of PD-1 and CTLA-4 blockade in melanoma. TCRdb keeps only in-frame clones here, not all; method: immunoSEQ multiplex PCR. The repertoire holds 25,000 to 35,000 clones, with around 93% as singletons. The sequences come from CD8+ T cells from peripheral blood, collected from a patient given anti-PD-1 treatment. The receptors derive from a human donor with melanoma.

The gene calls are TRBV30 and TRBJ1-1, with 7 bases fitting TRBD1. Looked up from germline, CDR1 is GTSNPN and CDR2 is SVGIG (reference sequence). Trimming took 2 bases from V and 4 from J; bases not matched to a gene: 10. The CDR3 loop spans 15 amino acids. This chain's CDR3 is CAWSPRQGSITEAFF. DNA of the CDR3: TGTGCCTGGAGTCCCCGACAGGGATCTATCACTGAAGCTTTCTTT.

This clone was seen a handful of times. The chain links TRBV5-4 to TRBJ1-3, with 8 bases identical to TRBD1. Germline trimming cut 4 bases from V and 4 bases from J; bases unmatched to any gene: 7. CDR3 length: 15 amino acids. Germline assignment: CDR1 SGHNT and CDR2 YYREEE (reference sequence). The CDR3 nucleotides read TGTGCCAGCAGCCCCGGACAGGGTGAGGGAAACACCATATATTTT. Its protein product is CASSPGQGEGNTIYF.

The chain uses TRBV28 and TRBJ1-3, with a possible D match to TRBD1 (6 bases). The V gene's germline CDR1 is MDHEN and CDR2 SYDVKM. The length of the CDR3 is 16 residues. Trimming removed 5 bases from V and 2 bases from J, with 16 bases in between. The CDR3 DNA sequence: TGTGCCAGCAGTCCCCTTACAGGGCCGGCTGGAAACACCATATATTTT. It specifies CASSPLTGPAGNTIYF.

V usage is TRBV28 and J usage is TRBJ1-6, with D perhaps TRBD1 (6 bases). The ends were cut back, 6 bases at V and 0 bases at J, with 12 bases in the middle. The germline gives CDR1 MDHEN, CDR2 SYDVKM. This CDR3 region has 16 residues. The CDR3 region is CASSRTVSSYNSPLHF. The CDR3 DNA follows: TGTGCCAGCAGCCGGACAGTCAGCTCCTATAATTCACCCCTCCACTTT.

The chain couples TRBV5-4 to TRBJ2-1; D is undetermined. The germline CDR1 and CDR2 sequences are SGHNT and YYREEE (reference sequence). The CDR3 contains 13 residues. V was cut by 4 bases and J by 6 bases, with 11 bases left in between. CDR3 residues: CASSPSLGNEQFF. The CDR3 nucleotides are TGTGCCAGCAGCCCCAGCTTGGGCAATGAGCAGTTCTTC. Complete variable domain (other parts from reference TRBV5-4 and TRBJ2-1): ETGVTQSPTHLIKTRGQQVTLRCSSQSGHNTVSWYQQALGQGPQFIFQYYREEENGRGNFPPRFSGLQFPNYSSELNVNALELDDSALYLCASSPSLGNEQFFGPGTRLTVL.

The rearrangement joins TRBV12-3 or TRBV12-4 to TRBJ1-3; D might be TRBD1 (6 bases). Deletions cut 5 bases from V and 7 bases from J, with 12 bases between. The CDR3 is made up of 13 amino acids. The CDR3 sequence: CASSLEGGNTIYF. The DNA of the CDR3 is TGTGCCAGCAGTCTCGAGGGGGGGAACACCATATATTTT.

The gene calls are TRBV3-1 (or the pseudogene TRBV3-2) and TRBJ1-5; weak D call: TRBD1 (6 bases). The CDR3 contains 13 residues. In germline, CDR1 is LGHDT, CDR2 YNNKEL (reference sequence). V was clipped by 3 bases and J by 4 bases, with 7 bases between them. The CDR3 DNA reads as TGTGCCAGCAGCCACGACAGGAATCAGCCCCAGCATTTT. It specifies CASSHDRNQPQHF.

The V call is TRBV6-4, the J call TRBJ1-1, with 8 nucleotides matching TRBD1. Germline V gene data show CDR1 as MRHNA and CDR2 as SNTAGT. V lost 5 bases and J lost 12; bases outside the gene matches: 11. The CDR3 loop spans 13 amino acids. CDR3 coding DNA: TGTGCCAGCAGTCCAGACAGGGGCGCTATTTCTTTCTTT. It encodes CASSPDRGAISFF.